The present entry profiles one T cell receptor (beta chain) with its context. Clones were sequenced by immunoSEQ multiplex PCR, and TCRdb holds only the in-frame ones, with some missing. The table has about 330,000 clones, approximately 79% seen once; the top ten hold about 9.3%. The sample belongs to a study of shared clonotypes between healthy human individuals. V lost 0 bases and J lost 4, with 11 bases in between. Looked up from germline, CDR1 is SGHDT and CDR2 is YYEEEE. The CDR3 loop spans 15 amino acids. The chain couples TRBV5-6 to TRBJ1-5; D call uncertain. Sequenced material: memory CD4+ T cells sorted from blood. Subset reported: CD45RA-negative fraction. The receptor was derived from a man aged 25 to 40 in good health. Here the CDR3 DNA reads TGTGCCAGCAGCTTGGACATGGACGGTAATCAGCCCCAGCATTTT. It translates to CASSLDMDGNQPQHF.